The rows below give T cell receptor beta chains drawn from one sample of a study of T-cell reconstitution after alpha-beta-depleted transplantation in children. TCRdb fed the PCR reads into MiXCR, producing one record per CDR3 protein. Altogether hundreds of thousands of distinct CDR3 sequences are present, under 15% being singletons, with the ten largest covering 0.65% to 0.9%. Sequencing was performed on PBMCs, taken before TCRalphabeta/CD19-depleted stem cell transplant. The receptors shown here come from a girl aged 2 to 10 with congenital amegakaryocytic thrombocytopenia, due to receive a stem cell transplant. The conserved cysteine and the conserved F or W are not part of the CDR3 here. Only some rows state a clone size, as once, few, many or a class for expanded clones.

TRBV20-1	TRBJ2-5	.	SGLEDIWETQY
TRBV6-2/TRBV6-3	TRBJ2-1	.	ASSWFGTHAGEQF
TRBV20-1	TRBJ2-7	few	SARDRGGAGPYYEQY
TRBV7-2	TRBJ2-1	many	ASSLVNFRPNEQF
TRBV5-1	TRBJ2-7	many	ASSLVPGNYEQY
TRBV4-2	TRBJ2-1	few	ASSQDNQGAYNEQF
TRBV6-5	TRBJ2-7	few	ASSYSIQRGGYEQY
TRBV20-1	TRBJ2-3	many	SVLDGSWGDTQY
TRBV5-1	TRBJ2-3	few	ASSLARGTITDTQY
TRBV20-1	TRBJ1-1	few	SARLSLLNTEAF
TRBV6-1	TRBJ2-2	few	ASSPWTDTGERF
TRBV7-2	TRBJ2-7	many	ASSSRTGFQSSYEQY
TRBV29-1	TRBJ1-2	many	SVALGYT